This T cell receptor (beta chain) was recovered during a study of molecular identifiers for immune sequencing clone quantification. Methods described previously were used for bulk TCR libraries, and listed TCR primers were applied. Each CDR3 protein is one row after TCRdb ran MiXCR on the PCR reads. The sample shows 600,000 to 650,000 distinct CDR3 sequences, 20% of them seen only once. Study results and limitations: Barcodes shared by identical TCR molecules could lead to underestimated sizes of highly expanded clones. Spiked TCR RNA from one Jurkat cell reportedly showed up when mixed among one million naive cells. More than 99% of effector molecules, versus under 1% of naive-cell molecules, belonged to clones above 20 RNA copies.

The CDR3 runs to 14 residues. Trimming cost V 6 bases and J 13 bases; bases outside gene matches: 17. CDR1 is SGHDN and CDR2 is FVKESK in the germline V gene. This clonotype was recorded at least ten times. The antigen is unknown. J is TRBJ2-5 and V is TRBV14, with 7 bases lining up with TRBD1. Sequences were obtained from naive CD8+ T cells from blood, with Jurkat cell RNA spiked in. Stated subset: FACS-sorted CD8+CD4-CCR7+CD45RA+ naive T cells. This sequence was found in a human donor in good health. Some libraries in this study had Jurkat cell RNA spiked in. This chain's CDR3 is CASSQKIPQGRRYF. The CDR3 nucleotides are TGTGCCAGCAGTCAGAAAATTCCACAGGGGCGGAGGTACTTC.